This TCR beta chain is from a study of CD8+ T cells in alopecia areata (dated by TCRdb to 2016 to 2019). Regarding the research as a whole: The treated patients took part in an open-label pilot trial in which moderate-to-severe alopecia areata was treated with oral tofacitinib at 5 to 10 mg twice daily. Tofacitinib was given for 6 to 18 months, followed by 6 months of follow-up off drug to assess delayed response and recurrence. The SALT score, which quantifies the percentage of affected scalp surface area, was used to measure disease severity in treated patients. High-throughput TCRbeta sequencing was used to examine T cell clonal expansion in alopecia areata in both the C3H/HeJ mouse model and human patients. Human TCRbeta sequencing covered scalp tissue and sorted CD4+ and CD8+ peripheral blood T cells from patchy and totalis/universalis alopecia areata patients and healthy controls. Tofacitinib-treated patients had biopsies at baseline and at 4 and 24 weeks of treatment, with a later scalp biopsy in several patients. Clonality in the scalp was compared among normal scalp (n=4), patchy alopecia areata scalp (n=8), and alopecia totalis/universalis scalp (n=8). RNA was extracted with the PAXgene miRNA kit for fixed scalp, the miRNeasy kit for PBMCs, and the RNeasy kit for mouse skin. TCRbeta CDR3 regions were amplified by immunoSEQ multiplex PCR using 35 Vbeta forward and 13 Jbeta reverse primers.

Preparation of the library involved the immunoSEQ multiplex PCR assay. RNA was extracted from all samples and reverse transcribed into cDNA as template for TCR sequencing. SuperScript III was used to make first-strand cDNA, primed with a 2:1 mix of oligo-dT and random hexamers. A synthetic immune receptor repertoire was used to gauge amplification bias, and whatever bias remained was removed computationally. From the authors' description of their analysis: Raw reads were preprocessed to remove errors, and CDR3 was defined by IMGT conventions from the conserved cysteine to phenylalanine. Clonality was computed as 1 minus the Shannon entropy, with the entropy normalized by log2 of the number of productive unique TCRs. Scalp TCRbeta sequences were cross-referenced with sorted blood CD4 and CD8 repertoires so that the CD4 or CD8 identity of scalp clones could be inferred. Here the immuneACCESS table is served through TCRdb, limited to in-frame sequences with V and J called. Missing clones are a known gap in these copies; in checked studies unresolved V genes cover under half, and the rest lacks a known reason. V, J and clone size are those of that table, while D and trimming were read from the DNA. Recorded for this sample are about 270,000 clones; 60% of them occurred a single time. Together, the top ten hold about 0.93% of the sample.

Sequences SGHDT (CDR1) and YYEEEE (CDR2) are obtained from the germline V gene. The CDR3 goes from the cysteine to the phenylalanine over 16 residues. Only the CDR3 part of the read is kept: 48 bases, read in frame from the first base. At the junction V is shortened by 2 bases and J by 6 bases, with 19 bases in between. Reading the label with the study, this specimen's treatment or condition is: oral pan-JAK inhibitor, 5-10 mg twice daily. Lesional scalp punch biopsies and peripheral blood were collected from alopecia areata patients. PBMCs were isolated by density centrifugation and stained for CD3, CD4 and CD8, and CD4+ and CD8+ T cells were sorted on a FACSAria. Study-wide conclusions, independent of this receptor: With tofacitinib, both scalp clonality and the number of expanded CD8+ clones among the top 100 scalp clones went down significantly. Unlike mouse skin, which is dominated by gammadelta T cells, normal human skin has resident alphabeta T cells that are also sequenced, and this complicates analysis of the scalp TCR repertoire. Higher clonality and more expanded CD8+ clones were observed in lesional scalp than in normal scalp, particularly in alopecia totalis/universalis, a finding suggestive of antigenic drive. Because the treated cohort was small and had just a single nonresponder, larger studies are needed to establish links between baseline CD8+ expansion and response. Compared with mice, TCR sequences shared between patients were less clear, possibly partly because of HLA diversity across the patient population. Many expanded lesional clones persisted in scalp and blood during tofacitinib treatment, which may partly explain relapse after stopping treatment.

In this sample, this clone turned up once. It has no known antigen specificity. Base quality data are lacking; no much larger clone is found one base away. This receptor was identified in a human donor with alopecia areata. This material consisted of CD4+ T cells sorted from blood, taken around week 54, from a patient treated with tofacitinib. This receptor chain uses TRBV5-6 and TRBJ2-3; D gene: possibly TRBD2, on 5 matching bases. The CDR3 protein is CASSFQRGSGIDTQYF. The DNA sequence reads TGTGCCAGCAGCTTTCAGCGAGGGTCCGGAATCGATACGCAGTATTTT.